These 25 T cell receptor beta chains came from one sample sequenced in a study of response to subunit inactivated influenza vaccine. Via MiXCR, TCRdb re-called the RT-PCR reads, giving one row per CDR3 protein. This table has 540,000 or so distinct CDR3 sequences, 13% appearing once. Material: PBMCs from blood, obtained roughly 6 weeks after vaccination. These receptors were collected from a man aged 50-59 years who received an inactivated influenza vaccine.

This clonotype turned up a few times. The CDR3 here is CASSPPHTGELFF. The CDR3 DNA follows: TGTGCCAGCTCACCACCACACACCGGGGAGCTGTTTTTT. The V gene is TRBV18, the J gene TRBJ2-2; no clear D. The CDR3 totals 13 residues. The V and J ends lost 0 bases and 3 bases respectively, with 2 bases between them. The germline V gene has CDR1 KGHSH and CDR2 LQKENI.

CDR3 coding DNA: TGTGCCACCCAGGCCTCGACAGGGGACCTCTGGAAGCAGTACTTC. This gives the protein CATQASTGDLWKQYF. This chain connects TRBV10-3 to TRBJ2-7; 8 positions agree with TRBD1. The ends lost 10 bases at V and 8 bases at J; junction bases unmatched: 19. Germline-derived CDR1 and CDR2 are ENHRY and SYGVKD. The CDR3 totals 15 residues.

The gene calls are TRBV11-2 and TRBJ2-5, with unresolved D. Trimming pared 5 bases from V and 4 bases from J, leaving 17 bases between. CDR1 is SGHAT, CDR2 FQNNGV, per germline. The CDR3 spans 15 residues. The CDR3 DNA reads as TGTGCCAGCAGCCCTTCGTTACACCCCGGAGAGACCCAGTACTTC. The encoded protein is CASSPSLHPGETQYF.

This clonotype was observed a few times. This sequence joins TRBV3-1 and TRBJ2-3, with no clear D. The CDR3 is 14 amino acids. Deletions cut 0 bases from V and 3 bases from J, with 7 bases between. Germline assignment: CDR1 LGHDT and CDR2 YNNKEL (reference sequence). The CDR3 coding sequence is TGTGCCAGCAGCCAAGAAAAGGGAACAGATACGCAGTATTTT. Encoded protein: CASSQEKGTDTQYF.

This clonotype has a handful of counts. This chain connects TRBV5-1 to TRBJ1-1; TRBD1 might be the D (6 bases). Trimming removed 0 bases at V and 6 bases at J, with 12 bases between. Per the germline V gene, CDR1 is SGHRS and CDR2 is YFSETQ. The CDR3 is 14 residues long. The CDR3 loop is CASSLGTVRAEAFF. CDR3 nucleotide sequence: TGCGCCAGCAGCTTGGGGACAGTCAGGGCTGAAGCTTTCTTT.

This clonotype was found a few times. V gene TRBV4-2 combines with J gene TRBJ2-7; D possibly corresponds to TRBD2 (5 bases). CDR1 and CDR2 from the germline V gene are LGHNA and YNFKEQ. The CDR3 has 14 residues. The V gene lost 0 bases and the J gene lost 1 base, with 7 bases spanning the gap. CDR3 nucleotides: TGTGCCAGCAGCCAAGACAGGACTTCCTACGAGCAGTACTTC. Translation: CASSQDRTSYEQYF.

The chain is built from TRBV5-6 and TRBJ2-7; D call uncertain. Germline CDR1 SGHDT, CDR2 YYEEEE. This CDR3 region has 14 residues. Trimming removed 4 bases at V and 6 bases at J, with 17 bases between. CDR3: CASSRPRPPGEQYF. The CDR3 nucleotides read TGTGCCAGCAGCCGACCTCGTCCTCCGGGCGAGCAGTACTTC.

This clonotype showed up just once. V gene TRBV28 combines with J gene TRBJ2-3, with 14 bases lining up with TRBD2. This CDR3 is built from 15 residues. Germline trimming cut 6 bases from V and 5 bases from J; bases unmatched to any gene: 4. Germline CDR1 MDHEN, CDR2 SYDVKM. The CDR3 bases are TGTGCCAGCAGATGGACTAGCGGGGGGAGAGATACGCAGTATTTT. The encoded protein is CASRWTSGGRDTQYF.

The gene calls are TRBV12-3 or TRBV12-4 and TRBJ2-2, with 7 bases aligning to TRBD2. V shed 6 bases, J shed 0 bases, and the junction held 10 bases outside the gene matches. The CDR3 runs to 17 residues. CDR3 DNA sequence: TGTGCCAGCAGACCTCGTCCGGGACTACCGAACACCGGGGAGCTGTTTTTT. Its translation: CASRPRPGLPNTGELFF.

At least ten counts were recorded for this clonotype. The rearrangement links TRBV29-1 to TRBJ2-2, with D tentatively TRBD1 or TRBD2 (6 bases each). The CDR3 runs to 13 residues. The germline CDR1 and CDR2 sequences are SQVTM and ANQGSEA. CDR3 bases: TGCACCGTCGGGGGCAAGTACACCGGGGAGCTGTTTTTT. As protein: CTVGGKYTGELFF.

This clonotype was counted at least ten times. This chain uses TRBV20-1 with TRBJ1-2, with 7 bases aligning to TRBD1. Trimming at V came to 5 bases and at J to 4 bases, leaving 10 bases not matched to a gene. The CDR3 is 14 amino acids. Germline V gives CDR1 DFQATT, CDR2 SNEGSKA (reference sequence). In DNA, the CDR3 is TGCAGTGCTGGCGACAGGGTGGTGGGCTATGGCTACACCTTC. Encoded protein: CSAGDRVVGYGYTF.

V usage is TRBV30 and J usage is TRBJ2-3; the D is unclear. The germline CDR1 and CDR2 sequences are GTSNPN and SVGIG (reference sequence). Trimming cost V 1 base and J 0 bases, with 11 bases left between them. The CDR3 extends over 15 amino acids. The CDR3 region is CAWSAYRVSTDTQYF. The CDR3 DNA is TGTGCCTGGAGTGCTTATAGGGTCAGCACAGATACGCAGTATTTT.

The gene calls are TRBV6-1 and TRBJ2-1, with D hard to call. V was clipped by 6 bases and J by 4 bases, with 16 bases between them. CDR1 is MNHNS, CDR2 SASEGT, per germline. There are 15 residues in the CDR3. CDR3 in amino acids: CASSFERSGYNEQFF. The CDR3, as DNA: TGTGCCAGCAGCTTCGAGCGCTCGGGTTACAATGAGCAGTTCTTC.

The CDR3 region has the DNA TGCAGTGCTAGGGAGAGGAGCGGGGGGAACACCGGGGAGCTGTTTTTT. Amino acid sequence: CSARERSGGNTGELFF. This chain links TRBV20-1 with TRBJ2-2, with 8 bases identical to TRBD2. V was pared by 3 bases and J by 1 base, with 7 bases of the junction left unmatched. The germline CDR1 and CDR2 sequences are DFQATT and SNEGSKA (reference sequence). The CDR3 covers 16 residues.

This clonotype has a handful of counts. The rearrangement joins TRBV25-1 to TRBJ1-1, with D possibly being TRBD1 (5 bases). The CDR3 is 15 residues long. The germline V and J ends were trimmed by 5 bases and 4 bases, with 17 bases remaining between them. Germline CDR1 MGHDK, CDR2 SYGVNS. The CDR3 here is CASSPQGAWGTEAFF. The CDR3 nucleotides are TGTGCCAGCAGTCCCCAGGGAGCCTGGGGCACTGAAGCTTTCTTT.

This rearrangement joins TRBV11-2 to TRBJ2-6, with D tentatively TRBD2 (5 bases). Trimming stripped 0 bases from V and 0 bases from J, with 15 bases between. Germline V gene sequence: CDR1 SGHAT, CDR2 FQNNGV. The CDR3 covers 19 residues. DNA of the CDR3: TGTGCCAGCAGCTTAGAAAGGGTTGGGAGCCTCTCTGGGGCCAACGTCCTGACTTTC. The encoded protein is CASSLERVGSLSGANVLTF.

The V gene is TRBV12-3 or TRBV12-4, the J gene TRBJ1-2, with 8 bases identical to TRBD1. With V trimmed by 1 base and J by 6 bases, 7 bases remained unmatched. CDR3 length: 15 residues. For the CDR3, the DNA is TGTGCCAGCAGTTTAGAGATCCAGGGGGCCAATGGCTACACCTTC. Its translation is CASSLEIQGANGYTF.

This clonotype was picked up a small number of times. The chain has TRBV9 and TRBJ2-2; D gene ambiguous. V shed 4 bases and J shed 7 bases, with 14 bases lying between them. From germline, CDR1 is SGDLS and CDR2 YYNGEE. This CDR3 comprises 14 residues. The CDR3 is CASSPRTLHGELFF. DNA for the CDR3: TGTGCCAGCAGCCCCAGGACCCTCCACGGGGAGCTGTTTTTT.

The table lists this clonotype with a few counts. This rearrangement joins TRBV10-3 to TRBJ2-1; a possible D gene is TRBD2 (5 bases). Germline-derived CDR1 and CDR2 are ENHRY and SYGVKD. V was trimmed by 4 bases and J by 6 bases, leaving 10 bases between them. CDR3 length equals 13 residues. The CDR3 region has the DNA TGTGCCATCAGTGGGAGCGGCCCCAATGAGCAGTTCTTC. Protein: CAISGSGPNEQFF.

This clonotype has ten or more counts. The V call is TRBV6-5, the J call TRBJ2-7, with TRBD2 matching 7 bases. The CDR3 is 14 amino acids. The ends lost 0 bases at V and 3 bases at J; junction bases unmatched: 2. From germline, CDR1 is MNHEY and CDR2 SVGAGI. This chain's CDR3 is CASSYSGTNYEQYF. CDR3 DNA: TGTGCCAGCAGTTACTCAGGGACTAACTACGAGCAGTACTTC.

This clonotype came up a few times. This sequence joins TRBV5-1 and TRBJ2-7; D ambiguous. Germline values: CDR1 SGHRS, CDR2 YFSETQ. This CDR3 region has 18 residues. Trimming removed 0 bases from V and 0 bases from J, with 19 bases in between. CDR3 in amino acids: CASSLGSDGYTSSYEQYF. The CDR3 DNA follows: TGCGCCAGCAGCTTGGGTTCGGACGGGTATACGTCCTCCTACGAGCAGTACTTC.

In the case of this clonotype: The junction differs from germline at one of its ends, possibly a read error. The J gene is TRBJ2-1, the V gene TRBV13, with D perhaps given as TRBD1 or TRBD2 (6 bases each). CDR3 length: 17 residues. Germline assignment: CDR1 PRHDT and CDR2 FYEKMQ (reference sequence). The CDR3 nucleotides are TGTGCCAGGCCCGTATCCTACTTGGGGGGCGTAAAGAATGAGAAGTTCTTC. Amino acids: CARPVSYLGGVKNEKFF.

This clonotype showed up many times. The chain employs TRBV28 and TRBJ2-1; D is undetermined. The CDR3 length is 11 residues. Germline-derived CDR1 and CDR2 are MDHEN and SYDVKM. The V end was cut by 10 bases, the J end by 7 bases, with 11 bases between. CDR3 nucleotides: TGTGCCACCACATGGCTTAATGAGCAGTTCTTC. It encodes CATTWLNEQFF.

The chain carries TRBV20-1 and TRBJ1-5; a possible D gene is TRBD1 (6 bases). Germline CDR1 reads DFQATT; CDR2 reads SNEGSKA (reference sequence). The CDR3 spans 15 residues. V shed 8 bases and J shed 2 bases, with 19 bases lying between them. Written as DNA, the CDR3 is TGCAGTACTACCCCCCAGGGGAAGGGCAATCAGCCCCAGCATTTT. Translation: CSTTPQGKGNQPQHF.

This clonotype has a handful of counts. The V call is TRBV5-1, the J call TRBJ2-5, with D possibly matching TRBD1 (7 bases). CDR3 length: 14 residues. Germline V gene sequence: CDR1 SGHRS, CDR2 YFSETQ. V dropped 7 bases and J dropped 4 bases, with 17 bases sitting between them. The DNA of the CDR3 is TGCGCCAGCTCGGACAGGCCCGGGGGAGAGACCCAGTACTTC. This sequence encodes CASSDRPGGETQYF.